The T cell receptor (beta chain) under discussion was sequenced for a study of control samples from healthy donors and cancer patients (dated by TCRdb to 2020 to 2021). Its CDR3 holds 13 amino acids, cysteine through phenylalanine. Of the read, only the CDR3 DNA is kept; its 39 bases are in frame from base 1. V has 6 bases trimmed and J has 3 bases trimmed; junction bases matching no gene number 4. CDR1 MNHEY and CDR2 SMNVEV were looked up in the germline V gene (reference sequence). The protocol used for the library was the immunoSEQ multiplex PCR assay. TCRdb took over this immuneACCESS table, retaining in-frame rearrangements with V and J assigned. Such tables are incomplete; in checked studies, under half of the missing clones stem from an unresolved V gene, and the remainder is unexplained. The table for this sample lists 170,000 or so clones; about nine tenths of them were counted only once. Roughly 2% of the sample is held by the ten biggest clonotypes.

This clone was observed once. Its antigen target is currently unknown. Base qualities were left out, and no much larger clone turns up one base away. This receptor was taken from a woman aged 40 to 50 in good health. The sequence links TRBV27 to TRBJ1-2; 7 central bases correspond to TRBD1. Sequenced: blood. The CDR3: CASSSGQDYGYTF. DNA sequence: TGTGCCAGCAGCTCAGGACAGGACTATGGCTACACCTTC.